Each of the 32 T cell receptor beta chains below was sequenced from the same sample in a study of T cell changes during pregnancy in multiple sclerosis. Measured with immunoSEQ multiplex PCR; TCRdb has only the in-frame clones, and not every one. The sample includes more than 40,000 clones, about 89% seen only once; the top ten take over 0.55%. Sequences were derived from CD4+ T cells from peripheral blood mononuclear cells, sampled in the first trimester of pregnancy. The receptors originated from a female donor with multiple sclerosis, enrolled in a pregnancy study.

This rearrangement joins TRBV13 to TRBJ2-7; D is undetermined. The CDR3 length is 14 residues. Germline CDR1 and CDR2: PRHDT and FYEKMQ (reference sequence). Trimming removed 3 bases from V and 0 bases from J, with 9 bases in between. The CDR3 spells CASSFRHLSYEQYF. The CDR3 bases are TGTGCCAGCAGCTTCCGACACCTCTCCTACGAGCAGTACTTC.

As regards this clone: Compared with germline, one end of the junction differs, possibly owing to a read error. Within the sample, other DNA sequences also encode this same CDR3. The chain combines TRBV15 with TRBJ2-3; 9 bases map to TRBD2. The CDR3 extends over 17 amino acids. Per the germline V gene, CDR1 is LNHNV and CDR2 is YYDKDF (reference sequence). DNA for the CDR3: TGTGCTACCAGCAGGGGTCTTAGCGGGAGCAGCACAGATACGCAGTATTTT. Translated, it gives CATSRGLSGSSTDTQYF. Looking up the rest from reference TRBV15 and TRBJ2-3 gives the full variable domain: DAMVIQNPRYQVTQFGKPVTLSCSQTLNHNVMYWYQQKSSQAPKLLFHYYDKDFNNEADTPDNFQSRRPNTSFCFLDIRSPGLGDTAMYLCATSRGLSGSSTDTQYFGPGTRLTVL.

J is TRBJ1-1 and V is TRBV19; a weak D match, TRBD1 (6 bases). The germline gives CDR1 LNHDA, CDR2 SQIVND (reference sequence). This CDR3 region has 14 residues. V dropped 6 bases and J dropped 0 bases, with 11 bases sitting between them. DNA of the CDR3: TGTGCCAGTAGATACAGGGCGATGAACACTGAAGCTTTCTTT. It yields the protein CASRYRAMNTEAFF.

The rearrangement uses TRBV6-5 and TRBJ2-4, with 12 bases fitting TRBD1. This CDR3 comprises 15 residues. Trimming at V came to 10 bases and at J to 12 bases, leaving 16 bases not matched to a gene. Per the germline V gene, CDR1 is MNHEY and CDR2 is SVGAGI. CDR3 bases: TGTGCCACCAAATCCGCCGGGACAGGGGGCCCCCCTCAGTACTTC. Translated: CATKSAGTGGPPQYF.

The V gene is TRBV6-6, the J gene TRBJ2-3; no clear D gene. CDR3 length equals 14 residues. The V gene's germline CDR1 is MNHNY and CDR2 SVGAGI (reference sequence). V was clipped by 6 bases and J by 1 base, with 11 bases between them. CDR3 loop: CASRQSMGTDTQYF. The CDR3, as DNA: TGTGCCAGCAGACAGAGTATGGGCACAGATACGCAGTATTTT.

This chain uses TRBV10-1 with TRBJ2-5, with 9 bases identical to TRBD1. The CDR3 is 19 residues long. V was clipped by 0 bases and J by 5 bases; unmatched bases: 16. The V gene's germline CDR1 is WNHNN and CDR2 SYGVQD (reference sequence). Written as DNA, the CDR3 is TGCGCCAGCAGTGAGTCGACCGCCCAGGACAGGGGCGTTAGGGAGACCCAGTACTTC. Translation gives CASSESTAQDRGVRETQYF.

This chain joins TRBV5-1 and TRBJ2-1, with 7 bases fitting TRBD2. Germline CDR1 is SGHRS and CDR2 is YFSETQ. Germline trimming cut 4 bases from V and 2 bases from J; bases unmatched to any gene: 6. This CDR3 spans 15 amino acids. The CDR3: CASSVPGLPYNEQFF. The CDR3 DNA follows: TGCGCCAGCAGCGTGCCGGGACTACCCTACAATGAGCAGTTCTTC. Full variable domain (remainder filled in from reference TRBV5-1 and TRBJ2-1): KAGVTQTPRYLIKTRGQQVTLSCSPISGHRSVSWYQQTPGQGLQFLFEYFSETQRNKGNFPGRFSGRQFSNSRSEMNVSTLELGDSALYLCASSVPGLPYNEQFFGPGTRLTVL.

This rearrangement joins TRBV6-1 to TRBJ2-5, with 7 bases fitting TRBD1. There are 16 residues in the CDR3. The ends lost 2 bases at V and 2 bases at J; junction bases unmatched: 8. Germline CDR1 MNHNS, CDR2 SASEGT. This CDR3 reads CASSEPRQGYQETQYF. CDR3 sequence (DNA): TGTGCCAGCAGTGAACCCCGACAGGGTTATCAAGAGACCCAGTACTTC.

The rearrangement joins TRBV5-1 to TRBJ2-3; no definite D call. Germline loops: CDR1 SGHRS, CDR2 YFSETQ. The V end was cut by 1 base, the J end by 0 bases, with 6 bases between. This CDR3 comprises 14 residues. CDR3 in DNA: TGCGCCAGCAGCTTGCGGTCTAGCACAGATACGCAGTATTTT. It translates to CASSLRSSTDTQYF. Drawing the rest from reference TRBV5-1 and TRBJ2-3, the complete variable domain is KAGVTQTPRYLIKTRGQQVTLSCSPISGHRSVSWYQQTPGQGLQFLFEYFSETQRNKGNFPGRFSGRQFSNSRSEMNVSTLELGDSALYLCASSLRSSTDTQYFGPGTRLTVL.

The genes are TRBV10-3 and TRBJ1-1, with D possibly matching TRBD1 (6 bases). Germline CDR1 and CDR2: ENHRY and SYGVKD. Trimming took 6 bases from V and 4 from J, leaving 12 bases between them. This CDR3 contains 13 residues. CDR3 nucleotides: TGTGCCATCAGCGAAGGGGGGGCCACTGAAGCTTTCTTT. Amino acids: CAISEGGATEAFF.

V and J are TRBV7-9 and TRBJ2-2, with 7 bases aligning to TRBD2. J gave up 6 bases and V 4 bases, and 8 bases lay outside the gene matches. CDR3 length equals 15 residues. Germline loops: CDR1 SEHNR, CDR2 FQNEAQ (reference sequence). CDR3 region: CASSSSGLGAGELFF. As DNA, the CDR3 is TGTGCCAGCAGCTCCTCAGGACTAGGGGCCGGGGAGCTGTTTTTT.

The chain employs TRBV7-2 and TRBJ2-7; D not resolved. In germline, CDR1 is SGHTA, CDR2 FQGNSA. The CDR3 runs 14 residues. Deletions cut 0 bases from V and 3 bases from J, with 9 bases between. The CDR3 sequence is CASSLARADYEQYF. DNA of the CDR3: TGTGCCAGCAGCTTAGCGCGTGCTGACTACGAGCAGTACTTC.

The J gene is TRBJ2-3, the V gene TRBV10-3; no clear D gene. The CDR3 sequence is 13 residues long. Germline V lookup: CDR1 ENHRY, CDR2 SYGVKD. Trimming took off 3 bases at V and 7 bases at J, with 11 bases between the two ends. The DNA of the CDR3 is TGTGCCATCAGTGATATGTCCCCCCATACGCAGTATTTT. It encodes CAISDMSPHTQYF.

The chain combines TRBV7-2 with TRBJ2-5, with 7 bases aligning to TRBD1. CDR1 is SGHTA, CDR2 FQGNSA, per germline. There are 17 residues in the CDR3. V trimming: 1 base; J trimming: 4 bases; junction bases outside the gene matches: 12. For the CDR3, the DNA is TGTGCCAGCAGCTTAGAGGCCAGCTTAACAGGGGCAGAGACCCAGTACTTC. Translating gives CASSLEASLTGAETQYF.

V gene TRBV7-2 combines with J gene TRBJ2-7, with D tentatively TRBD2 (6 bases). The CDR3 runs to 16 residues. The germline gives CDR1 SGHTA, CDR2 FQGNSA. V was clipped by 5 bases and J by 0 bases, with 17 bases between them. The CDR3 coding sequence is TGTGCCAGCAGCCGGGACTCCTCGACCAGCTCCTACGAGCAGTACTTC. This sequence encodes CASSRDSSTSSYEQYF.

The chain employs TRBV5-4 and TRBJ2-5; TRBD2 matches 12 bases. The CDR3 runs 15 residues. After removal of 5 bases from V and 4 bases from J, the junction contained 6 bases not matched to a gene. Per germline, CDR1 SGHNT and CDR2 YYREEE (reference sequence). The CDR3 nucleotides are TGTGCCAGCAGACCTAGCGGGAGGGCCGGAGAGACCCAGTACTTC. Its translation is CASRPSGRAGETQYF.

The V call is TRBV18, the J call TRBJ1-1; the D is unclear. The CDR3 runs to 13 residues. V lost 2 bases and J 5 bases, leaving 9 bases between the germline ends. Germline V gene data show CDR1 as KGHSH and CDR2 as LQKENI. CDR3 sequence: CASSPAGRTEAFF. The CDR3 nucleotides read TGTGCCAGCTCACCAGCAGGTCGGACTGAAGCTTTCTTT.

J is TRBJ2-7 and V is TRBV7-9, with 10 bases fitting TRBD1. V shed 1 base and J 4 bases; nucleotides not matched to a gene: 4. The CDR3 is made up of 15 amino acids. Germline CDR1 and CDR2: SEHNR and FQNEAQ (reference sequence). CDR3 DNA: TGTGCCAGCAGCTTAGTTGGGACAGGGGTATACGAGCAGTACTTC. The encoded protein is CASSLVGTGVYEQYF.

This clone has a single count. The rearrangement links TRBV6-5 to TRBJ2-7; TRBD1 matches at 11 bases. The CDR3 runs 13 residues. Trimming cost V 8 bases and J 4 bases; bases outside gene matches: 4. In germline, CDR1 is MNHEY, CDR2 SVGAGI. DNA for the CDR3: TGTGCCAGCCTGGACAGGGGGCGATACGAGCAGTACTTC. Protein product: CASLDRGRYEQYF.

The chain has TRBV5-4 and TRBJ1-1, with D hard to call. The CDR3 loop spans 14 amino acids. V was cut by 1 base and J by 1 base, with 8 bases left in between. Germline CDR1 and CDR2: SGHNT and YYREEE (reference sequence). The CDR3 coding sequence is TGTGCCAGCAGCTTGTTGGCAAAGAACACTGAAGCTTTCTTT. This translates into CASSLLAKNTEAFF.

V and J are TRBV28 and TRBJ2-4, with D possibly TRBD2 on 8 matching bases. The CDR3 has 15 residues. Germline V lookup: CDR1 MDHEN, CDR2 SYDVKM. The CDR3 loop reads CASSGGGTAKNIQYF. The CDR3 DNA reads as TGTGCTTCGTCGGGAGGGGGCACTGCCAAAAACATTCAGTACTTC.

The chain couples TRBV5-4 to TRBJ2-2, with a tentative D call TRBD2 (5 bases). CDR1 is SGHNT and CDR2 is YYREEE in the germline V gene (reference sequence). The CDR3 runs 15 residues. The V end was cut by 4 bases, the J end by 1 base, with 11 bases between. This chain's CDR3 is CASSLAAGNTGELFF. CDR3 nucleotide sequence: TGTGCCAGCAGCCTAGCCGCGGGGAACACCGGGGAGCTGTTTTTT.

This clone has only a few counts. The rearrangement joins TRBV6-1 to TRBJ2-3; D may be TRBD2 (6 bases). The V gene lost 7 bases and the J gene lost 0 bases, with 14 bases spanning the gap. Germline values: CDR1 MNHNS, CDR2 SASEGT. The CDR3 runs to 15 residues. CDR3 in amino acids: CASTPEGSSTDTQYF. The CDR3 DNA follows: TGTGCCAGCACTCCGGAGGGTTCTAGCACAGATACGCAGTATTTT.

The count of this clone is one. The chain combines TRBV18 with TRBJ1-1; D is possibly TRBD1 (5 bases). From germline, CDR1 is KGHSH and CDR2 LQKENI. V was shortened by 6 bases and J by 5 bases, with 16 bases between the two germline ends. The CDR3 has 14 residues. The CDR3 region has the DNA TGTGCCAGCTCCCGGGAAACGGGGGGAACTGAAGCTTTCTTT. Translation: CASSRETGGTEAFF.

The V call is TRBV19, the J call TRBJ1-5; the D is unclear. CDR1 and CDR2 from the germline V gene are LNHDA and SQIVND (reference sequence). The CDR3 sequence is 14 residues long. Trimming shortened V by 6 bases and J by 1 base, and 10 bases separated the two germline ends. DNA for the CDR3: TGTGCCAGTAGCACTGAATTAAGCAATCAGCCCCAGCATTTT. Residues: CASSTELSNQPQHF.

This chain's CDR3 is CASSSAASGWNEQFF. The CDR3 DNA follows: TGTGCCAGCAGCTCAGCGGCTAGCGGGTGGAATGAGCAGTTCTTC. The V and J genes are TRBV5-4 and TRBJ2-1, with TRBD2 matching over 8 bases. CDR1 SGHNT and CDR2 YYREEE come from the germline V gene (reference sequence). This CDR3 has 15 residues. J gave up 7 bases and V 3 bases, and 9 bases lay outside the gene matches. Filled out from reference TRBV5-4 and TRBJ2-1, the complete variable domain reads ETGVTQSPTHLIKTRGQQVTLRCSSQSGHNTVSWYQQALGQGPQFIFQYYREEENGRGNFPPRFSGLQFPNYSSELNVNALELDDSALYLCASSSAASGWNEQFFGPGTRLTVL.

CDR3 in DNA: TGTGCCAGTAGTATTGGGGACAGGGCGTCTGGCTACACCTTC. This codes for CASSIGDRASGYTF. The chain couples TRBV19 to TRBJ1-2; 9 positions match TRBD1. CDR1 is LNHDA and CDR2 is SQIVND in the germline V gene (reference sequence). V lost 3 bases and J lost 7; bases outside the gene matches: 6. This CDR3 is built from 14 residues.

This clone was seen once. CDR3 DNA sequence: TGTGCCAGCAGTGTTACAGGGGGTGGCAATCAGCCCCAGCATTTT. This translates into CASSVTGGGNQPQHF. V usage is TRBV6-1 and J usage is TRBJ1-5; 8 nucleotides line up with TRBD1. CDR1 is MNHNS, CDR2 SASEGT, per germline. The CDR3 is made up of 15 amino acids. V dropped 4 bases and J dropped 2; count of bases not matched to a gene: 4.

The CDR3 bases are TGTGCCAGCAGAAGCGGGAGCTCCTACAATGAGCAGTTCTTC. Residues: CASRSGSSYNEQFF. The chain uses TRBV28 and TRBJ2-1; 8 bases line up with TRBD2. Germline-derived CDR1 and CDR2 are MDHEN and SYDVKM. The CDR3 contains 14 residues. V shed 6 bases, J shed 0 bases, and the junction held 1 base outside the gene matches.

The rearrangement uses TRBV12-5 and TRBJ1-1; 8 positions match TRBD1. CDR3 size: 13 residues. The ends lost 1 base at V and 8 bases at J; junction bases unmatched: 3. Germline loops: CDR1 LGHNT, CDR2 FRNRAP. CDR3 amino acids: CASGLDRDREAFF. CDR3 DNA: TGTGCTAGTGGTTTGGACCGGGACAGGGAAGCTTTCTTT.

The J gene is TRBJ2-7, the V gene TRBV5-1, with 8 bases that match TRBD2. J gave up 6 bases and V 0 bases, and 5 bases lay outside the gene matches. The V gene's germline CDR1 is SGHRS and CDR2 YFSETQ. The CDR3 covers 14 residues. The CDR3 here is CASSLVISGIEQYF. CDR3 DNA sequence: TGCGCCAGCAGCTTGGTTATTAGCGGGATCGAGCAGTACTTC.

The chain is built from TRBV6-5 and TRBJ1-1; D perhaps matches TRBD1 (6 bases). This CDR3 has 13 amino acids. Deletions cut 6 bases from V and 1 base from J, with 9 bases between. CDR1 and CDR2 from the germline V gene are MNHEY and SVGAGI. CDR3 nucleotides: TGTGCCAGCAGATTGACAGGGAACACTGAAGCTTTCTTT. As protein: CASRLTGNTEAFF.